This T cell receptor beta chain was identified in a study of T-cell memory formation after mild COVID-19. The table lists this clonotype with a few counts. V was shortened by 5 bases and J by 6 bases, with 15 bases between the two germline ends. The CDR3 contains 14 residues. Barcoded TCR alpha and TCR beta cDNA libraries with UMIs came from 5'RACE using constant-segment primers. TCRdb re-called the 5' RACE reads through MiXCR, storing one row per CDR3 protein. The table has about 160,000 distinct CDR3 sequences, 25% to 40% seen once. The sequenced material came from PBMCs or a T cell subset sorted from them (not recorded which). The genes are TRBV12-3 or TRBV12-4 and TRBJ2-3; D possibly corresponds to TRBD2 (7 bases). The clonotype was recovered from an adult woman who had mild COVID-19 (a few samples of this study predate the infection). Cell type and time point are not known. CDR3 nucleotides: TGTGCCAGCAGTGTGGGGGCCGGGGGGGATACGCAGTATTTT. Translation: CASSVGAGGDTQYF.